Presented here are 21 T cell receptor beta chains from one specimen sequenced in a study of blood T cell repertoires in COVID-19. Generated by immunoSEQ multiplex PCR, the TCRdb table keeps only in-frame clones and is missing some. Found here are approximately 380,000 clones, approximately 90% of them singletons; the top ten hold roughly 0.86%. Sequenced: PBMCs or T cells enriched from blood (not recorded which). These receptors were taken from a woman aged 40 to 50 who had been exposed to COVID-19.

This clone was seen once. The rearrangement uses TRBV15 and TRBJ2-7; TRBD1 is a possible D gene (5 bases). The CDR3 spans 16 residues. Germline CDR1 is LNHNV and CDR2 is YYDKDF (reference sequence). V was shortened by 0 bases and J by 0 bases, with 12 bases between the two germline ends. The CDR3 coding sequence is TGTGCCACCAGCAGAGATCCCCAGGGAAGCTCCTACGAGCAGTACTTC. As protein: CATSRDPQGSSYEQYF. Full variable domain (missing parts from reference TRBV15 and TRBJ2-7): DAMVIQNPRYQVTQFGKPVTLSCSQTLNHNVMYWYQQKSSQAPKLLFHYYDKDFNNEADTPDNFQSRRPNTSFCFLDIRSPGLGDTAMYLCATSRDPQGSSYEQYFGPGTRLTVT.

This clone was detected only once. The chain is built from TRBV30 and TRBJ1-2, with a possible D match to TRBD1 (5 bases). The V end was cut by 8 bases, the J end by 4 bases, with 17 bases between. The CDR3 is 13 amino acids. The germline V gene encodes CDR1 GTSNPN and CDR2 SVGIG (reference sequence). The CDR3 loop reads CARWGPVGYGYTF. CDR3 nucleotides: TGTGCCCGGTGGGGCCCCGTGGGCTATGGCTACACCTTC.

The V call is TRBV6-2 or TRBV6-3, the J call TRBJ2-1, with D possibly TRBD1 on 6 matching bases. The CDR3 runs to 15 residues. The germline gives CDR1 MNHEY, CDR2 SVGEGT. Trimming cost V 2 bases and J 1 base, with 9 bases left between them. CDR3 bases: TGTGCCAGCAGTTACAGGGGACAATCCTACAATGAGCAGTTCTTC. Protein sequence: CASSYRGQSYNEQFF.

The chain couples TRBV2 to TRBJ1-6, with TRBD1 as a possible D gene (5 bases). The V gene lost 4 bases and the J gene lost 6 bases, with 16 bases spanning the gap. The CDR3 loop spans 16 amino acids. Germline V gene sequence: CDR1 SNHLY, CDR2 FYNNEI. The CDR3 region has the DNA TGTGCCAGCAGTGCTCAGGGTAGGAGGGCTAATTCACCCCTCCACTTT. Encoded protein: CASSAQGRRANSPLHF. Variable domain in full (rest from reference TRBV2 and TRBJ1-6): EPEVTQTPSHQVTQMGQEVILRCVPISNHLYFYWYRQILGQKVEFLVSFYNNEISEKSEIFDDQFSVERPDGSNFTLKIRSTKLEDSAMYFCASSAQGRRANSPLHFGNGTRLTVT.

The V call is TRBV7-6, the J call TRBJ2-5; tentative D call: TRBD2 (7 bases). The CDR3 consists of 16 residues. Per germline, CDR1 SGHVS and CDR2 FNYEAQ. Trimming removed 5 bases at V and 5 bases at J, with 21 bases between. The CDR3 sequence: CASSQGMVGGGETQYF. The CDR3 nucleotides read TGTGCCAGCAGCCAGGGCATGGTAGGCGGGGGCGAGACCCAGTACTTC.

This clone was recorded once. The V call is TRBV7-2, the J call TRBJ1-1; 8 nucleotides align to TRBD1. With 2 bases clipped from V and 6 bases from J, the junction kept 17 bases outside the gene matches. This CDR3 is 18 amino acids long. The V gene's germline CDR1 is SGHTA and CDR2 FQGNSA. The CDR3 DNA is TGTGCCAGCAGCTTAATCGGAAGGACAGGGTCGAATCGGGCTGAAGCTTTCTTT. Translating gives CASSLIGRTGSNRAEAFF.

The gene calls are TRBV5-5 and TRBJ1-1; TRBD1 might be the D (5 bases). Deletions cut 0 bases from V and 0 bases from J, with 15 bases between. Germline V gene sequence: CDR1 SGHKS, CDR2 YYEKEE (reference sequence). This CDR3 spans 17 amino acids. For the CDR3, the DNA is TGTGCCAGCAGCTTGGGGGAGGAGGGACCCATGAACACTGAAGCTTTCTTT. This gives the protein CASSLGEEGPMNTEAFF.

The CDR3: CASSHGMRENVEQYF. Here the CDR3 DNA reads TGTGCCAGCAGCCATGGAATGCGGGAGAATGTCGAGCAGTACTTC. The chain recombines TRBV3-1 (or the pseudogene TRBV3-2) with TRBJ2-7, with 7 bases fitting TRBD2. This CDR3 region has 15 residues. The junction had 11 bases not matched to a gene; V was cut back by 3 bases and J by 6 bases. Germline CDR1 LGHDT, CDR2 YNNKEL (reference sequence).

For the CDR3, the DNA is TGTGCCAGCAGCCCCCGAGAGGGCAGCCCCTACGAGCAGTACTTC. It is translated as CASSPREGSPYEQYF. The genes are TRBV9 and TRBJ2-7; weak D call: TRBD2 (5 bases). Trimming removed 4 bases at V and 2 bases at J, with 16 bases between. The CDR3 is 15 residues long. CDR1 and CDR2 from the germline V gene are SGDLS and YYNGEE.

Notes on this clone: At the DNA level, this CDR3 is encoded by other sequences in the same sample as well. The gene calls are TRBV5-1 and TRBJ2-1; a possible D gene is TRBD1 (6 bases). CDR1 is SGHRS and CDR2 is YFSETQ in the germline V gene. The CDR3 runs to 15 residues. V was clipped by 0 bases and J by 3 bases, with 10 bases between them. CDR3 sequence: CASSLGQGIYNEQFF. The CDR3, as DNA: TGCGCCAGCAGCTTGGGCCAGGGGATCTACAATGAGCAGTTCTTC.

The chain is built from TRBV6-5 and TRBJ1-2; 7 nucleotides line up with TRBD1. The CDR3 loop spans 13 amino acids. J lost 4 bases, V lost 5 bases, and 4 bases had no gene match. Germline loops: CDR1 MNHEY, CDR2 SVGAGI. The CDR3 loop is CASSIGQAYGYTF. CDR3 DNA: TGTGCCAGCAGTATTGGACAGGCCTATGGCTACACCTTC.

The V call is TRBV29-1, the J call TRBJ2-6; TRBD2 is a possible D gene (6 bases). Germline values: CDR1 SQVTM, CDR2 ANQGSEA. The CDR3 has 12 residues. The CDR3 DNA reads TGCGGAGGGACGTCTGGGGCCAACGTCCTGACTTTC. This gives the protein CGGTSGANVLTF.

The V gene is TRBV2, the J gene TRBJ2-7; a weak D match, TRBD2 (5 bases). CDR1 and CDR2 (germline): SNHLY, FYNNEI. Trimming stripped 0 bases from V and 5 bases from J, with 23 bases between. The CDR3 consists of 18 residues. The CDR3 region is CASSEALLGVARDDEQYF. The CDR3 nucleotides read TGTGCCAGCAGTGAAGCGCTTCTGGGAGTAGCTAGGGATGACGAGCAGTACTTC.

The V gene is TRBV11-3, the J gene TRBJ2-1; 8 nucleotides match TRBD1. CDR3 length equals 15 residues. V lost 1 base, J lost 2 bases, and 1 base stayed unmatched. Germline CDR1 is SGHNT and CDR2 is YENEEA. CDR3 region: CASSLAGQAYNEQFF. In DNA, the CDR3 is TGTGCCAGCAGCTTAGCGGGACAGGCCTACAATGAGCAGTTCTTC.

The gene calls are TRBV29-1 and TRBJ1-2; 7 bases are a match to TRBD1. This CDR3 contains 13 residues. J lost 5 bases, V lost 4 bases, and 7 bases had no gene match. CDR1 is SQVTM and CDR2 is ANQGSEA in the germline V gene. The CDR3 sequence is CSVVRQGEYGYTF. In DNA form, the CDR3 reads TGCAGCGTTGTGAGACAGGGAGAGTATGGCTACACCTTC.

CDR3 sequence (DNA): TGCAGCGTTGAGACAGGGGTACGGGGCTACACCTTC. Its translation is CSVETGVRGYTF. The chain links TRBV29-1 to TRBJ1-2; 8 bases are shared with TRBD1. Trimming at V came to 3 bases and at J to 8 bases, leaving 5 bases not matched to a gene. The CDR3 sequence is 12 residues long. The germline V gene has CDR1 SQVTM and CDR2 ANQGSEA.

The V call is TRBV9, the J call TRBJ2-3; D not resolved. CDR3 size: 12 residues. Looked up from germline, CDR1 is SGDLS and CDR2 is YYNGEE. Trimming removed 4 bases at V and 5 bases at J, with 8 bases between. The CDR3 nucleotides are TGTGCCAGCAGCCCCGTGCGAGATACGCAGTATTTT. It codes for CASSPVRDTQYF.

This clone was detected only once. V and J are TRBV7-2 and TRBJ2-6; D remains unclear. Per germline, CDR1 SGHTA and CDR2 FQGNSA. CDR3 length: 16 residues. V gave up 4 bases and J gave up 0 bases, with 10 bases separating them. CDR3 residues: CASSSTRRSGANVLTF. The DNA of the CDR3 is TGTGCCAGCAGCTCGACACGTCGCTCTGGGGCCAACGTCCTGACTTTC.

The chain uses TRBV11-1 and TRBJ1-1; 11 bases map to TRBD1. This CDR3 has 15 amino acids. Germline CDR1 is SGHAT and CDR2 is FQDESV (reference sequence). V lost 4 bases and J lost 5; bases outside the gene matches: 6. In nucleotides, the CDR3 is TGTGCCAGCAGCTCGTCGGGACAGGGGGGAACTGAAGCTTTCTTT. Translating it yields CASSSSGQGGTEAFF. The full variable domain, in which reference TRBV11-1 and TRBJ1-1 provide the parts outside the CDR3, is EAEVAQSPRYKITEKSQAVAFWCDPISGHATLYWYRQILGQGPELLVQFQDESVVDDSQLPKDRFSAERLKGVDSTLKIQPAELGDSAMYLCASSSSGQGGTEAFFGQGTRLTVV.

The chain has TRBV3-1 (or the pseudogene TRBV3-2) and TRBJ1-1, with a possible D match to TRBD1 (6 bases). The CDR3 has 14 residues. Germline-derived CDR1 and CDR2 are LGHDT and YNNKEL (reference sequence). The V gene lost 1 base and the J gene lost 4 bases, with 10 bases spanning the gap. As DNA, the CDR3 is TGTGCCAGCAGCCAAGGGGGGGGCATCACTGAAGCTTTCTTT. Translating gives CASSQGGGITEAFF.

This clone has more than one count but fewer than ten. The chain couples TRBV19 to TRBJ2-1, with 8 bases lining up with TRBD2. The V segment lost 10 bases and the J segment 9 bases; nucleotides outside the gene matches: 17. Germline CDR1 is LNHDA and CDR2 is SQIVND (reference sequence). This CDR3 region has 15 residues. CDR3: CATTREGRLGGEQFF. The CDR3 DNA sequence: TGTGCCACCACCCGGGAGGGCCGACTGGGCGGTGAGCAGTTCTTC.